The clone carrying this T cell receptor beta chain came up many times. Its antigen is currently unknown. This sample was included in a study of naive and memory T cell subsets. Broader study findings: Diversity fell and Gini index rose from naive through CM, EM, EMRA.

CMV status came from CD4+ T cell IFNgamma after overnight CMV lysate stimulation of fresh PBMCs. The beta constant-region primer was an equimolar mix of two oligonucleotides covering TRBC1 and TRBC2. A 12-nucleotide UMI and the SP2 primer were added to the cDNA 3' end by oligonucleotide ligation. Each CDR3 protein gets one entry after TCRdb re-called the UMI-ligation and nested PCR reads with MiXCR. This sample has some 150,000 distinct CDR3 sequences, with about 17% found just once. V lost 3 bases and J 0 bases, leaving 9 bases between the germline ends. The CDR3 runs to 16 residues. Germline loops: CDR1 MNHEY, CDR2 SMNVEV (reference sequence).

Input material: naive CD4+ T cells from blood. This TCR came from a human donor in good health. The chain links TRBV27 to TRBJ2-6, with D unclear. The CDR3 DNA reads as TGTGCCAGCAGTTTCAATCCCCACTCTGGGGCCAACGTCCTGACTTTC. Translating gives CASSFNPHSGANVLTF.